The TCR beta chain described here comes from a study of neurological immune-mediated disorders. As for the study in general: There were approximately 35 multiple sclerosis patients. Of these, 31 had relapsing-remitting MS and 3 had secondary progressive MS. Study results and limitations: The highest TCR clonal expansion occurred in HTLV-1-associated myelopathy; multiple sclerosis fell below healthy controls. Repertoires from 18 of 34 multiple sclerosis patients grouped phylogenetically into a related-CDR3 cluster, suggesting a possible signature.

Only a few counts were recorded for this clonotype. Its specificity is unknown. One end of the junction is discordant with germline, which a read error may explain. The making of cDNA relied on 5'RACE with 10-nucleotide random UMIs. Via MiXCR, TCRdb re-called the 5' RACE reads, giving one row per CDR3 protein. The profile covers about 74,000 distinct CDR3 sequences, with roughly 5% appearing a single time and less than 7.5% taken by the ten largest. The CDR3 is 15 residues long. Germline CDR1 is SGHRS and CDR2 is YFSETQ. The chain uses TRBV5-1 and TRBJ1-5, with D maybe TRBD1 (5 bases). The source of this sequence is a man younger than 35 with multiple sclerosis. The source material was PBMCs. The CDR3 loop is CASSLGPLGDQPQNF. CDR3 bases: TGCGCCAGCAGCTTAGGTCCCCTGGGGGATCAGCCCCAGAATTTT.